This TCR beta chain was recorded in a study of graft-versus-host responses after intestinal transplantation. The ends were cut back, 10 bases at V and 5 bases at J, with 18 bases in the middle. Germline CDR1 MDHEN, CDR2 SYDVKM. The CDR3 runs to 13 residues. The study's findings and limits: Among recipient marrow samples, GvH clones were found; some appeared first in ileum or blood.

To note about this clone: Its antigen is unidentified.

Only in-frame clones appear in the TCRdb table, and some are missing; sequencing was by immunoSEQ multiplex PCR. The data show tens of thousands of clones, 75% to 90% seen once. The chain uses TRBV28 and TRBJ2-7, with D possibly matching TRBD1 (8 bases). Sequences were derived from unstimulated CD4+ T cells sorted from spleen or lymph node cells, sampled before transplant. This TCR came from a human donor who was the organ donor for an intestinal transplant. The CDR3 region has the DNA TGTGCCACCCGTCGGACAGGGACTAACGAGCAGTACGTC. Translating it yields CATRRTGTNEQYV.